This is a list of T cell receptor beta chains from one sample in a study of identical twins. TCRdb analysed the 5' RACE reads with MiXCR anew, one entry per CDR3 protein. The table shows hundreds of thousands of distinct CDR3 sequences, with about 20% occurring only once. This sample was shared with a second study, whose subject was T cells expressing NK-cell markers.

Material: PBMCs. These receptor sequences come from a woman in her late teens or twenties in good health. CDR3s include the opening cysteine and the closing phenylalanine or tryptophan. D genes are given only for firm matches. Clone size, where shown, is once, few, many, or a class for clones that have expanded.

TRBV12-3/TRBV12-4	many	TRBJ1-5	-	TGTGCCAGCAGTTCAGGGAACAATCAGCCCCAGCATTTT	CASSSGNNQPQHF
TRBV6-1	few	TRBJ2-1	TRBD2	TGTGCCAGCAGTGGGCGCCGAGCGGGAGGGCCGTCTGGATACAATGAGCAGTTCTTC	CASSGRRAGGPSGYNEQFF
TRBV9	-	TRBJ2-1	TRBD2	TGTGCCAGCAGCACTCCTAGCGGGGGGGTGGATGAGCAGTTCTTC	CASSTPSGGVDEQFF
TRBV12-3/TRBV12-4	-	TRBJ2-1	TRBD2	TGTGCCAGCAGTTTAGGTTCTAGCGGGGGTCCACGAAGTGAGCAGTTCTTC	CASSLGSSGGPRSEQFF
TRBV11-1	-	TRBJ2-7	-	TGTGCCAGCAACCCCCGAGGATCAGCGTCGAAGGACCCGGCAGAAGAGCAGTACTTC	CASNPRGSASKDPAEEQYF
TRBV20-1	many	TRBJ2-2	TRBD1	TGCAGTGCTCGAGGTCAGGGGGCAACCGGGGAGCTGTTTTTT	CSARGQGATGELFF
TRBV20-1	few	TRBJ2-1	TRBD2	TGCAGTGCTCACCGGGGGCTAGCGGGAGCTCTTGAGCAGTTCTTC	CSAHRGLAGALEQFF
TRBV6-1	-	TRBJ2-1	-	TGTGCCAGCATCGGTTTCCACGGGGACGAAACCGGGGCTTATAATGAGCAGTTCTTC	CASIGFHGDETGAYNEQFF
TRBV12-3/TRBV12-4	many	TRBJ2-5	TRBD1	TGTGCCAGCAGTCCAGGACAGGCAAAAGAGACCCAGTACTTC	CASSPGQAKETQYF
TRBV7-2	few	TRBJ2-1	TRBD1	TGTGCCAGCAGCTCGCCTCCGGGACAGGTCTACAATGAGCAGTTCTTC	CASSSPPGQVYNEQFF
TRBV25-1	many	TRBJ2-1	-	TGTGCCAGCAGTGTGCGAGGGGATGAGCAGTTCTTC	CASSVRGDEQFF
TRBV5-6	few	TRBJ2-3	TRBD1	TGTGCCAGCAGCAGAACCGGGACAGGGGACACAGATACGCAGTATTTT	CASSRTGTGDTDTQYF
TRBV30	-	TRBJ2-3	-	TGTGCCTGGAGTGTACCGCGACTAGGCACAGATACGCAGTATTTT	CAWSVPRLGTDTQYF
TRBV12-3/TRBV12-4	-	TRBJ2-7	-	TGTGCCAGCAGTTTAGTGACAGCGAACGAGCAGTACTTC	CASSLVTANEQYF
TRBV6-5	many	TRBJ1-2	-	TGTGCCAGCAGGGGGGTTCGCGGTGGCTACACCTTC	CASRGVRGGYTF
TRBV30	many	TRBJ1-1	-	TGTGCCTGGAGCCCTGGGTTTCACAGTCCGAACACTGAAGCTTTCTTT	CAWSPGFHSPNTEAFF
TRBV12-3/TRBV12-4	-	TRBJ1-1	-	TGTGCCAGCAGTTTTAGCCCCCCCACGATGGGGACTGAAGCTTTCTTT	CASSFSPPTMGTEAFF
TRBV20-1	-	TRBJ2-5	-	TGCAGTGCGCGGGACCGGGGGCTGAGGACCCAGTACTTC	CSARDRGLRTQYF
TRBV5-4	-	TRBJ1-1	TRBD1	TGTGCCAGCAGCTCCGGACAGGGTAAAAACACTGAAGCTTTCTTT	CASSSGQGKNTEAFF
TRBV5-1	few	TRBJ2-1	-	TGCGCCAGCAGCTTTTATAAGTACAATGAGCAGTTCTTC	CASSFYKYNEQFF
TRBV5-6	few	TRBJ2-1	-	TGTGCCAGCAGCCCGTTATTAAGGGAGCAGTTCTTC	CASSPLLREQFF
TRBV29-1	many	TRBJ2-6	-	TGCAGCGTTGACACTGGGGCCAACGTCCTGACTTTC	CSVDTGANVLTF
TRBV7-2	-	TRBJ2-1	-	TGTGCCAGCAGCCATCAGGGGTTCTACAATGAGCAGTTCTTC	CASSHQGFYNEQFF
TRBV10-3	-	TRBJ2-5	-	TGTGCCATCAGTGACCTCAAAGAGACCCAGTACTTC	CAISDLKETQYF
TRBV29-1	-	TRBJ1-3	-	TGCAGCGCCGCAACGGGGATCTCTAGAAACACCATATATTTT	CSAATGISRNTIYF
TRBV12-3/TRBV12-4	-	TRBJ2-5	-	TGCGCCAGCAGCTTTATGGAGACCCAGTACTTC	CASSFMETQYF
TRBV7-7	few	TRBJ2-3	-	TGTGCTAGCAGTCCCACGGGCAGCTTTGGGCAGTATTTT	CASSPTGSFGQYF
TRBV24-1	-	TRBJ2-1	TRBD1	TGTGCCACCAGTGATCCGGGGGACAGGGGTAGAGATGAGCAGTTCTTC	CATSDPGDRGRDEQFF
TRBV7-6	once	TRBJ2-2	TRBD1	TGTGCCAGCAGCCGCGGACAGGGAGACAACACCGGGGAGCTGTTTTTT	CASSRGQGDNTGELFF
TRBV14	-	TRBJ2-1	-	TGTGCCAGCAGTGCCAAGAGGACCGTTCACAATGAGCAGTTCTTC	CASSAKRTVHNEQFF
TRBV5-1	few	TRBJ2-3	-	TGCGCCAGCAGCTTGTACCTACTGAGCACAGATACGCAGTATTTT	CASSLYLLSTDTQYF
TRBV12-3/TRBV12-4	-	TRBJ1-2	-	TGTGCCAGCAGTTTAGTCCACGATGGCTACACCTTC	CASSLVHDGYTF
TRBV12-3/TRBV12-4	-	TRBJ2-4	-	TGTGCCAGCCGACCATCCCCGGACAGTAACAAAAACATTCAGTACTTC	CASRPSPDSNKNIQYF
TRBV6-5	many	TRBJ2-1	-	TGTGCCAGCAGTTACAGTAGAGAAACAATGAGGCAGTTCTTC	CASSYSRETMRQFF
TRBV2	-	TRBJ2-1	TRBD2	TGTGCCAGCAGTGCGGCGCTAGCGGGAGGCAATGAGCAGTTCTTC	CASSAALAGGNEQFF
TRBV7-9	-	TRBJ2-1	TRBD2	TGTGCCAGCAGCGTGACTAGCGGGATAGTAAATGAGCAGTTCTTC	CASSVTSGIVNEQFF
TRBV4-3	few	TRBJ1-1	TRBD1	TGCGCCAGCAGCCAAGAGGAGACAGGGGCGGGCGATGAAGCTTTCTTT	CASSQEETGAGDEAFF
TRBV6-1	few	TRBJ2-3	-	TGTGCCACCCGACCGGTTAACGGAGATACGCAGTATTTT	CATRPVNGDTQYF
TRBV12-3/TRBV12-4	few	TRBJ1-6	-	TGTGCCAGCAGTTTTCAGCTCTCACCCCTCCACTTT	CASSFQLSPLHF
TRBV29-1	-	TRBJ2-1	-	TGCAGCGTTGCTCGACTACTATACAATGAGCAGTTCTTC	CSVARLLYNEQFF
TRBV29-1	few	TRBJ2-7	-	TGCAGCATAGAGGGCGCCCACCACGAGCAGTACTTC	CSIEGAHHEQYF
TRBV20-1	many	TRBJ2-1	-	TGCAGTGCTACGCCCGGCGGGCCGAGCTCCTACAATGAGCAGTTCTTC	CSATPGGPSSYNEQFF
TRBV27	-	TRBJ2-3	TRBD2	TGTGCCAGCAGTTCCGCGACTAGCGGGATTATAGATACGCAGTATTTT	CASSSATSGIIDTQYF
TRBV20-1	many	TRBJ1-3	-	TGCAGTGCCCGAACAGGCTCTGGAAACACCATATATTTT	CSARTGSGNTIYF
TRBV7-6	few	TRBJ2-3	TRBD2	TGTGCCAGCAGCTTAGAAGGGACTAAGCCCACAGATACGCAGTATTTT	CASSLEGTKPTDTQYF